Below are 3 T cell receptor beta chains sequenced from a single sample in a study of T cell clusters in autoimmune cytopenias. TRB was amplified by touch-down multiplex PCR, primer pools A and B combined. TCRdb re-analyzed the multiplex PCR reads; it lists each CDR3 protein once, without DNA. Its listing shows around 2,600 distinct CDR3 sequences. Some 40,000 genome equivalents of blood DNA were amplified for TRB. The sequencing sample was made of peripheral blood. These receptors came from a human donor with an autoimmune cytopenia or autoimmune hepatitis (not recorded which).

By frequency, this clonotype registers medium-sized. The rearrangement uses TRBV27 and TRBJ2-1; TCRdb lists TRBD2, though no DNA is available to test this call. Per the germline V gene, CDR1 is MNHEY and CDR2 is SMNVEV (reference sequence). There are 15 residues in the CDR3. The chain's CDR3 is CASSLRQGPANEQFF.

The CDR3 sequence: CASSLGTGTGYTF. The chain carries TRBV5-1 and TRBJ1-2; the D gene TCRdb calls, TRBD1, cannot be checked with no DNA. Germline V CDR1 and CDR2: SGHRS, YFSETQ. The CDR3 covers 13 residues.

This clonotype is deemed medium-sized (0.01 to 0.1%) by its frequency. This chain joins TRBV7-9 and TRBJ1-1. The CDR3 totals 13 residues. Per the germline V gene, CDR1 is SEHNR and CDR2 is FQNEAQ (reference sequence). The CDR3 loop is CASSLAGARVAFF.